This T cell receptor beta chain was identified in a study of post-analysis software for immune sequencing data. Study summary: Progressive-relapsing, secondary progressive and relapsing-remitting multiple sclerosis were among the disease courses included. Whole-study results and caveats: F-measure co-clustering was strong for batch-matched samples. Multiple sclerosis patients showed significantly lower normalized Chao1 diversity than controls did. TRBV5-6, TRBV5-1 and TRBV20-1 belonged to a set of roughly five TRBV segments that were more frequent in patients than controls.

TCR beta libraries were prepared from cDNA with unique molecular identifiers. Once roughly 1 to 11 million T cells were used, about 510,000 cDNA molecules resulted. TCRdb reanalysed the PCR reads using MiXCR and keeps one entry per CDR3 protein. The sample includes approximately 350,000 distinct CDR3 sequences, around 33% of them seen just once. Germline assignment: CDR1 SEHNR and CDR2 FQNEAQ (reference sequence). The CDR3 spans 12 residues. With respect to this clonotype: Its target is not known. At one of its ends the junction is not consistent with the germline gene, which may arise from a read error.

The chain links TRBV7-9 to TRBJ2-1; TRBD1 matches 7 bases. Sequenced: blood. The clonotype was recovered from a girl aged 10-17 years with multiple sclerosis. Written as DNA, the CDR3 is TGTGCCAGCAACACAGGGGTGGATGAGCGGTTCTTC. Encoded protein: CASNTGVDERFF.